Listed below are T cell receptor beta chains from one sample, sequenced in a study of cytomegalovirus exposure and HLA in healthy donors. Clones were sequenced by immunoSEQ multiplex PCR, and TCRdb holds only the in-frame ones, with some missing. The sample carries some 120,000 clones, about 72% recorded once. Material: PBMCs. Receptors were obtained from a man aged 25-45 years in good health and CMV-seropositive. Both conserved end residues are part of each CDR3. A D gene is named only where the DNA matches it firmly. Some rows have no size entry. The others give once, few or many, or a class for an expanded clone.

D gene: .
clone size: once
J gene: TRBJ1-4
V gene: TRBV15
CDR3 DNA: TGTGCCACCAGCAGAGTACAGAATGAAAAACTGTTTTTT
CDR3 protein: CATSRVQNEKLFF

D gene: TRBD1
clone size: .
J gene: TRBJ2-3
V gene: TRBV2
CDR3 DNA: TGTGCCAGCCCCTGGCCGGGACAGGGGATGGCAGATACGCAGTATTTT
CDR3 protein: CASPWPGQGMADTQYF

D gene: TRBD2
clone size: .
J gene: TRBJ2-3
V gene: TRBV10-3
CDR3 DNA: TGTGCCATCAGTGATTTCGAGCGGGAGAACACAGATACGCAGTATTTT
CDR3 protein: CAISDFERENTDTQYF

D gene: TRBD1
clone size: few
J gene: TRBJ1-1
V gene: TRBV5-1
CDR3 DNA: TGCGCCAGCAGCTTGAGGACAGGGCACACTGAAGCTTTCTTT
CDR3 protein: CASSLRTGHTEAFF

D gene: .
clone size: few
J gene: TRBJ2-3
V gene: TRBV2
CDR3 DNA: TGTGCCAGCAGCTACCTAGTTCCCACAGATACGCAGTATTTT
CDR3 protein: CASSYLVPTDTQYF

D gene: TRBD1
clone size: .
J gene: TRBJ1-5
V gene: TRBV27
CDR3 DNA: TGTGCCAGCAGCCCTGACAGGGATCAGCCCCAGCATTTT
CDR3 protein: CASSPDRDQPQHF

D gene: .
clone size: .
J gene: TRBJ2-3
V gene: TRBV5-1
CDR3 DNA: TGCGCCAGCAGCTTGGCCGGCACAGATACGCAGTATTTT
CDR3 protein: CASSLAGTDTQYF

D gene: .
clone size: .
J gene: TRBJ1-2
V gene: TRBV6-5
CDR3 DNA: TGTGCCAGCAGTTACTCCCGCAGGAACTATGGCTACACCTTC
CDR3 protein: CASSYSRRNYGYTF

D gene: .
clone size: once
J gene: TRBJ2-7
V gene: TRBV5-1
CDR3 DNA: TGCGCCAGCAGCTACTTCGGATTCGGAGCCCACGAGCAGTACTTC
CDR3 protein: CASSYFGFGAHEQYF

D gene: TRBD2
clone size: few
J gene: TRBJ2-1
V gene: TRBV6-5
CDR3 DNA: TGTGCCAGCAGACCGGGACTAGCTGACTCCCCTGAGCAGTTCTTC
CDR3 protein: CASRPGLADSPEQFF

D gene: .
clone size: .
J gene: TRBJ2-3
V gene: TRBV5-1
CDR3 DNA: TGCGCCAGCAGCTTATCACACCTCACAGATACGCAGTATTTT
CDR3 protein: CASSLSHLTDTQYF

D gene: .
clone size: .
J gene: TRBJ2-1
V gene: TRBV6-1
CDR3 DNA: TGTGCCAGCAGTAAGCAGGGATATGAGCAGTTCTTC
CDR3 protein: CASSKQGYEQFF

D gene: .
clone size: once
J gene: TRBJ1-1
V gene: TRBV5-1
CDR3 DNA: TGCGCCAGCAGCTCAGGGGTGAACACTGAAGCTTTCTTT
CDR3 protein: CASSSGVNTEAFF

D gene: .
clone size: .
J gene: TRBJ1-5
V gene: TRBV30
CDR3 DNA: TGTGCCTGGGGGGCTGAGAATAGCAATCAGCCCCAGCATTTT
CDR3 protein: CAWGAENSNQPQHF

D gene: .
clone size: .
J gene: TRBJ2-3
V gene: TRBV4-1
CDR3 DNA: TGCGCCAGCAGCCAAGATTCCATGAGGGAGGTCGCAGATACGCAGTATTTT
CDR3 protein: CASSQDSMREVADTQYF